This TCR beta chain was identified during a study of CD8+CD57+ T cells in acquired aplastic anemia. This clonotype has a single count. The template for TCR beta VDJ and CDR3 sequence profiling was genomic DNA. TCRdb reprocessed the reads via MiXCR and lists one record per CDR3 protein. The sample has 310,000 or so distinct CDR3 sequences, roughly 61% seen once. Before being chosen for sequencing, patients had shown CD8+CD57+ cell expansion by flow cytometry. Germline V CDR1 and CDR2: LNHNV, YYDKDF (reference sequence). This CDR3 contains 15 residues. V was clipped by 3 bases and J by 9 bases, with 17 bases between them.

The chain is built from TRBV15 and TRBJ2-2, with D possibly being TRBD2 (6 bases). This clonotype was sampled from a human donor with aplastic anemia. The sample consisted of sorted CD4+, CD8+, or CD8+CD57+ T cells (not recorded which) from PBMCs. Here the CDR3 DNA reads TGTGCCACCAGCAGTTTCCCCGTTGCGGGACGGGAGCTGTTTTTT. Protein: CATSSFPVAGRELFF.